The 10 T cell receptor beta chains below come from one sample, sequenced in a study of blood T cell repertoires in COVID-19. Generated by immunoSEQ multiplex PCR, the TCRdb table keeps only in-frame clones and is missing some. Of about 54,000 clones in the sample, 85% were seen once. The sequenced sample consisted of peripheral blood. The receptor set was obtained from a human donor in a cohort sampled during active COVID-19.

The V call is TRBV15, the J call TRBJ1-1; D is unclear. CDR3 length: 14 residues. In germline, CDR1 is LNHNV, CDR2 YYDKDF (reference sequence). Trimming removed 2 bases from V and 0 bases from J, with 7 bases in between. As DNA, the CDR3 is TGTGCCACCAGCAGACAGCGAATGAACACTGAAGCTTTCTTT. Translation gives CATSRQRMNTEAFF.

The chain uses TRBV21-1 and TRBJ1-2; the DNA was not used to check the table's D call, TRBD1. TRBV21-1 is noted as a pseudogene. The CDR3 is 11 residues long. The chain's CDR3 is CASPKGEGYTF. The CDR3 region has the DNA TGTGCCTCCCCAAAGGGGGAGGGCTACACCTTC.

This chain uses TRBV5-4 with TRBJ2-1; D perhaps matches TRBD2 (6 bases). Germline V gene data show CDR1 as SGHNT and CDR2 as YYREEE (reference sequence). CDR3 length equals 15 residues. Trimming took 0 bases from V and 10 from J, leaving 17 bases between them. DNA for the CDR3: TGTGCCAGCAGCTTGGAGGTTCGGCGGGATGGGGAGCAGTTCTTC. Translation: CASSLEVRRDGEQFF. The full variable domain, in which reference TRBV5-4 and TRBJ2-1 provide the parts outside the CDR3, is ETGVTQSPTHLIKTRGQQVTLRCSSQSGHNTVSWYQQALGQGPQFIFQYYREEENGRGNFPPRFSGLQFPNYSSELNVNALELDDSALYLCASSLEVRRDGEQFFGPGTRLTVL.

The chain joins TRBV10-3 to TRBJ2-7; 8 nucleotides line up with TRBD2. The CDR3 totals 15 residues. V dropped 6 bases and J dropped 0; count of bases not matched to a gene: 7. CDR1 is ENHRY and CDR2 is SYGVKD in the germline V gene. This CDR3 reads CAISATSVFSYEQYF. In nucleotides, the CDR3 is TGTGCCATCAGCGCGACTAGCGTTTTCTCCTACGAGCAGTACTTC.

The chain employs TRBV4-3 and TRBJ1-2; D uncertain. The V end was cut by 0 bases, the J end by 7 bases, with 12 bases between. This CDR3 comprises 14 residues. The germline CDR1 and CDR2 sequences are LGHNA and YSLEER. The CDR3 nucleotides are TGCGCCAGCAGCCAAGATCTGAGCCTTCGTGGCTACACCTTC. It translates to CASSQDLSLRGYTF.

This CDR3 reads CASSPLAVAQETQYF. The CDR3 nucleotides read TGTGCCAGCAGCCCCTTGGCAGTAGCCCAAGAGACCCAGTACTTC. V is TRBV7-8 and J is TRBJ2-5; D gene ambiguous. The germline CDR1 and CDR2 sequences are SGHVS and FQNEAQ. V was pared by 5 bases and J by 1 base, with 14 bases between. The CDR3 consists of 15 residues. Combining the CDR3 with reference TRBV7-8 and TRBJ2-5 gives the whole variable domain GAGVSQSPRYKVAKRGQDVALRCDPISGHVSLFWYQQALGQGPEFLTYFQNEAQLDKSGLPSDRFFAERPEGSVSTLKIQRTQQEDSAVYLCASSPLAVAQETQYFGPGTRLLVL.

The chain combines TRBV10-3 with TRBJ1-1; TRBD1 matches 7 bases. CDR1 is ENHRY and CDR2 is SYGVKD in the germline V gene. This CDR3 comprises 15 residues. V gave up 6 bases and J gave up 0 bases; unmatched junction bases: 7. The CDR3 loop reads CAISRDSYMNTEAFF. The CDR3, as DNA: TGTGCCATCAGCCGGGACAGTTACATGAACACTGAAGCTTTCTTT.

This clone was counted between two and nine times. The V call is TRBV11-2, the J call TRBJ2-7, with unresolved D. The germline V and J ends were trimmed by 8 bases and 1 base, with 6 bases remaining between them. The CDR3 extends over 11 amino acids. From germline, CDR1 is SGHAT and CDR2 FQNNGV. CDR3 region: CASSVSYEQYF. CDR3 bases: TGTGCCAGCTCCGTTTCCTACGAGCAGTACTTC.

J is TRBJ1-5 and V is TRBV4-1, with 7 bases matching TRBD1. Trimming cost V 2 bases and J 9 bases; bases outside gene matches: 10. From germline, CDR1 is MGHRA and CDR2 YSYEKL. The CDR3 is made up of 15 amino acids. The CDR3 DNA reads as TGCGCCAGCAGCCAAATACAGGGGCTTTCGGGGCCCCAGCATTTT. This translates into CASSQIQGLSGPQHF.

The chain uses TRBV12-5 and TRBJ1-1; D unclear. The CDR3 is made up of 18 amino acids. The germline V gene has CDR1 LGHNT and CDR2 FRNRAP. V was clipped by 0 bases and J by 4 bases, with 21 bases between them. CDR3 in DNA: TGTGCTAGTGGTTTGGTACGCGGGCTCCAGGTGGTCCCCACTGAAGCTTTCTTT. Its translation is CASGLVRGLQVVPTEAFF. Together with reference TRBV12-5 and TRBJ1-1, the CDR3 gives the full variable domain: DARVTQTPRHKVTEMGQEVTMRCQPILGHNTVFWYRQTMMQGLELLAYFRNRAPLDDSGMPKDRFSAEMPDATLATLKIQPSEPRDSAVYFCASGLVRGLQVVPTEAFFGQGTRLTVV.